This is a list of T cell receptor beta chains from one sample in a study of vaccination and CD4 T cells after COVID-19. In TCRdb, the PCR reads were re-called with MiXCR into one record per CDR3 protein. The table has 7,000 to 9,500 distinct CDR3 sequences, approximately 59% seen once. These TCRs are of unknown antigen specificity. The sample here was cultured CD4+ T cells from blood, taken after SARS-CoV-2 vaccination. Receptors originate from a human donor with COVID-19. CDR3s include the opening cysteine and the closing phenylalanine or tryptophan. D genes are given only for firm matches. Size is stated for part of the rows, as once, few or many counts, or as a class when the clone is expanded.

j_call: TRBJ1-5
v_call: TRBV6-1
clone_size: few
d_call: .
cdr3_nt: TGTGCCAGCAGCTATACATCTAGCAATCAGCCCCAGCATTTT
cdr3_aa: CASSYTSSNQPQHF

j_call: TRBJ1-1
v_call: TRBV20-1
clone_size: .
d_call: TRBD1
cdr3_nt: TGCAGTGCTACTGGACAGGGATGGAACACTGAAGCTTTCTTT
cdr3_aa: CSATGQGWNTEAFF

j_call: TRBJ1-2
v_call: TRBV20-1
clone_size: .
d_call: .
cdr3_nt: TGCAGTGCTAGGGATAGGGTAGCCTATGGCTACACCTTC
cdr3_aa: CSARDRVAYGYTF

j_call: TRBJ1-1
v_call: TRBV28
clone_size: .
d_call: .
cdr3_nt: TGTGCCAGCAGTTTTGTAGGCGGAGGCTTAAACACTGAAGCTTTCTTT
cdr3_aa: CASSFVGGGLNTEAFF

j_call: TRBJ2-5
v_call: TRBV4-3
clone_size: once
d_call: .
cdr3_nt: TGCGCCAGCAGCCACGACCTTGGCAGCGGCTCCCTTGAAGAGACCCAGTACTTC
cdr3_aa: CASSHDLGSGSLEETQYF

j_call: TRBJ1-1
v_call: TRBV20-1
clone_size: few
d_call: TRBD1
cdr3_nt: TGCAGTGCTAGAAAGACAGGGTTGAACACTGAAGCTTTCTTT
cdr3_aa: CSARKTGLNTEAFF

j_call: TRBJ2-2
v_call: TRBV5-6
clone_size: .
d_call: TRBD1
cdr3_nt: TGTGCCAGCAGCGACTACTCCGGGGACAGGGTACCCACAAAGGGGGAGCTGTTTTTT
cdr3_aa: CASSDYSGDRVPTKGELFF

j_call: TRBJ2-7
v_call: TRBV6-1
clone_size: .
d_call: .
cdr3_nt: TGTGCCAGCAGTGGGCGACAGGAGCGAACCTACGAGCAGTACTTC
cdr3_aa: CASSGRQERTYEQYF

j_call: TRBJ1-5
v_call: TRBV6-1
clone_size: .
d_call: .
cdr3_nt: TGTGCCAGCAGTCGGACAAGTGGGAAGGGTCAGCCCCAGCATTTT
cdr3_aa: CASSRTSGKGQPQHF

j_call: TRBJ1-5
v_call: TRBV19
clone_size: .
d_call: .
cdr3_nt: TGTGCCAGTAGCAGGGTGATCGGTCCGGCTGGCAATCAGCCCCAGCATTTT
cdr3_aa: CASSRVIGPAGNQPQHF

j_call: TRBJ1-1
v_call: TRBV2
clone_size: .
d_call: TRBD1
cdr3_nt: TGTGCCAGCAGTGAAGCCCTCCCGGGACAGGGGGGCACTGAAGCTTTCTTT
cdr3_aa: CASSEALPGQGGTEAFF